This TCR beta chain came from a study of T cell responses to AZD1222 COVID-19 vaccine. Method: immunoSEQ multiplex PCR; TCRdb's copy keeps in-frame clones and lacks some. The sample consists of over 150,000 clones, about 90% of them appearing once. The CDR3 has 15 amino acids. V was pared by 3 bases and J by 2 bases, with 3 bases of the junction left unmatched. Germline CDR1 is SNHLY and CDR2 is FYNNEI. The clonotype was recovered from an adult in good health. The chain carries TRBV2 and TRBJ2-2; 7 bases are shared with TRBD2. Specimen: peripheral blood, collected on day 0 of MenACWY control vaccination. CDR3 nucleotides: TGTGCCAGCAGTGATCGCGGGAGAAACACCGGGGAGCTGTTTTTT. Translating gives CASSDRGRNTGELFF.